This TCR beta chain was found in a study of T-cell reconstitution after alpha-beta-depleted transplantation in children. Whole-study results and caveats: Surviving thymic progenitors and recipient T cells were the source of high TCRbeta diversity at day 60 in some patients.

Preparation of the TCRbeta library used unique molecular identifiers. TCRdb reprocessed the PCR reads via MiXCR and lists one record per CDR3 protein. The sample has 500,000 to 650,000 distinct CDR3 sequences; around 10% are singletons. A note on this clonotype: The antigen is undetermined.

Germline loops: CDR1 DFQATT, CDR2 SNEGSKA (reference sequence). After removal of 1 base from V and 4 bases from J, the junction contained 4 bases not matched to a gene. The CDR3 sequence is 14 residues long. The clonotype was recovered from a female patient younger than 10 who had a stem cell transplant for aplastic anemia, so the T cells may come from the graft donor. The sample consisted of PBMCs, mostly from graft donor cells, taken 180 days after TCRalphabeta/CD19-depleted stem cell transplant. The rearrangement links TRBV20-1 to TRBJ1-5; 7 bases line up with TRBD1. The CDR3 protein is CSARVTGANQPQHF. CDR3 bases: TGCAGTGCTAGAGTTACAGGGGCAAATCAGCCCCAGCATTTT.